This TCR beta chain derives from a study of T cells after yellow fever vaccination. Germline loops: CDR1 SGHKS, CDR2 YYEKEE (reference sequence). The ends were cut back, 2 bases at V and 2 bases at J, with 8 bases in the middle. The CDR3 runs to 15 residues. Study-level findings and limits: Post-booster reappearance was seen for most primary-vaccination clones (around 97% CD4, roughly 88% CD8).

Remarks on this clonotype: Its antigen remains unknown.

MiXCR, run by TCRdb on the 5' RACE reads, gives a single entry per CDR3 protein. Of hundreds of thousands of distinct CDR3 sequences in the sample, about a fifth were seen once. The gene calls are TRBV5-5 and TRBJ1-6; D ambiguous. This clonotype was obtained from a man between 18 and 35 years old who received the YFV17D yellow fever vaccine. The sequences come from PBMCs, collected roughly 23 days after the first yellow fever vaccination. CDR3 nucleotide sequence: TGTGCCAGCAGCTTCAAGGGTGCCTATAATTCACCCCTCCACTTT. Residues: CASSFKGAYNSPLHF.